This TCR beta chain was profiled in a study of blood T cell repertoires in COVID-19. At the level of the study: Material from acute and convalescent COVID-19 was sourced from the United States, Italy and Spain.

As handled by the study authors: Quantification of nucleated cells was approximated via reference gene primer amplification. Sequencing used immunoSEQ multiplex PCR; TCRdb keeps in-frame clones, though not all of them. V and J calls and clone size come straight from that table; D and trimming were deduced from the DNA. The sample consists of under 250,000 clones, roughly 83% of them appearing once. Germline V gives CDR1 MNHEY, CDR2 SVGAGI. The V and J ends lost 6 bases and 1 base, in that order; junction bases with no gene match: 9. CDR3 length: 15 amino acids. The chain has TRBV6-5 and TRBJ2-7; 7 bases align to TRBD1. The material sequenced was peripheral blood. The receptor comes from an elderly man with acute or convalescent COVID-19. The CDR3 sequence: CASSFQAGGSYEQYF. The CDR3 region has the DNA TGTGCCAGCAGCTTCCAGGCAGGGGGTTCCTACGAGCAGTACTTC.